This T cell receptor beta chain stems from a study of T cells in localized non-small cell lung cancer. Study results and limitations: As only one tumor region underwent sequencing, heterogeneity remains possible.

Clones were read by immunoSEQ multiplex PCR, and TCRdb kept only the in-frame ones, dropping some. The sample lists 1,500 to 2,000 clones; about 38% were seen once. The ends lost 1 base at V and 3 bases at J; junction bases unmatched: 3. CDR1 and CDR2 from the germline V gene are KGHSH and LQKENI. This CDR3 is built from 16 residues. For this clone: Its antigen is unidentified.

The origin of this receptor is a woman aged 35-70 years with stage II lung adenocarcinoma. The chain employs TRBV18 and TRBJ2-3; 11 positions match TRBD2. The sample consisted of lung tumor tissue, taken before any cancer treatment. The CDR3 loop reads CASSPLASGGTDTQYF. DNA of the CDR3: TGTGCCAGCTCACCACTTGCTAGCGGGGGGACAGATACGCAGTATTTT.